The 21 T cell receptor beta chains listed next were all sequenced from one sample in a study of graft-versus-host responses after intestinal transplantation. Their cognate antigens are unknown. The repertoire was sequenced with immunoSEQ multiplex PCR; TCRdb's copy has only in-frame clones and lacks some. The sample carries some 120,000 clones, about 92% recorded once. The sequencing used unstimulated CD4+ T cells sorted from spleen or lymph node cells, collected before intestinal transplant. These receptors came from a human donor who received an intestinal transplant.

Comments on this clone: This sample also contains other DNA sequences that code for the same CDR3. CDR3 coding DNA: TGCGCCAGCAGCAGAGAAGAGACCCAGTACTTC. Translating gives CASSREETQYF. The V call is TRBV5-1, the J call TRBJ2-5, with D unclear. V lost 4 bases and J 3 bases, leaving 4 bases between the germline ends. The CDR3 runs 11 residues. In germline, CDR1 is SGHRS, CDR2 YFSETQ.

CDR3 protein: CAWSVRRGHYEQYF. The CDR3 DNA is TGTGCCTGGAGTGTACGGCGGGGCCACTACGAGCAGTACTTC. This sequence joins TRBV30 and TRBJ2-7; possible D gene TRBD2, 6 bases. V lost 0 bases, J lost 3 bases, and 12 bases lay in between. Germline CDR1 GTSNPN, CDR2 SVGIG (reference sequence). This CDR3 region has 14 residues.

A few counts support this clone. The chain is built from TRBV10-3 and TRBJ1-5; D unresolved. This CDR3 comprises 15 residues. The V gene lost 3 bases and the J gene lost 3 bases, with 12 bases spanning the gap. Germline V gene data show CDR1 as ENHRY and CDR2 as SYGVKD. CDR3 region: CAISDRLNSNQPQHF. The CDR3 nucleotides are TGTGCCATCAGTGACAGGCTGAACTCCAATCAGCCCCAGCATTTT.

Of note for this clone: One junction end does not reproduce the germline sequence, and a read error may be involved. The chain recombines TRBV5-1 with TRBJ1-6; the D is unclear. The CDR3 sequence is 14 residues long. Germline V lookup: CDR1 SGHRS, CDR2 YFSETQ. The CDR3 coding sequence is TGCGCCAGCAGCTTGGACGACGGCCATTCACCCCTCTACTTT. Translation gives CASSLDDGHSPLYF. The complete variable domain, with remaining parts taken from reference TRBV5-1 and TRBJ1-6, reads KAGVTQTPRYLIKTRGQQVTLSCSPISGHRSVSWYQQTPGQGLQFLFEYFSETQRNKGNFPGRFSGRQFSNSRSEMNVSTLELGDSALYLCASSLDDGHSPLYFGNGTRLTVT.

This clone occurred once. The chain combines TRBV2 with TRBJ1-5; D is possibly TRBD1 (6 bases). This CDR3 is built from 15 residues. V was clipped by 4 bases and J by 6 bases, with 16 bases between them. CDR1 and CDR2 from the germline V gene are SNHLY and FYNNEI. The CDR3 coding sequence is TGTGCCAGCAGTGTAGCGACAGGACCAAGTCAGCCCCAGCATTTT. It yields the protein CASSVATGPSQPQHF.

V gene TRBV5-6 combines with J gene TRBJ2-1, with unresolved D. Germline CDR1 reads SGHDT; CDR2 reads YYEEEE. Trimming took off 1 base at V and 0 bases at J, with 14 bases between the two ends. The CDR3 runs 17 residues. The CDR3 region is CASSLISRSSSYNEQFF. In DNA form, the CDR3 reads TGTGCCAGCAGCTTGATTTCCAGGTCCAGCTCCTACAATGAGCAGTTCTTC. The full variable domain, completed using reference TRBV5-6 and TRBJ2-1, is DAGVTQSPTHLIKTRGQQVTLRCSPKSGHDTVSWYQQALGQGPQFIFQYYEEEERQRGNFPDRFSGHQFPNYSSELNVNALLLGDSALYLCASSLISRSSSYNEQFFGPGTRLTVL.

This chain links TRBV5-1 with TRBJ2-7, with a weak D call TRBD1 (6 bases). The germline gives CDR1 SGHRS, CDR2 YFSETQ. The CDR3 has 13 amino acids. V lost 5 bases to trimming and J lost 2 bases, with 11 bases between them. The CDR3 DNA sequence: TGCGCCAGCAGTCTCGGGACAACCTACGAGCAGTACTTC. Translated: CASSLGTTYEQYF.

This chain uses TRBV29-1 with TRBJ2-3; D ambiguous. The ends were cut back, 6 bases at V and 5 bases at J, with 15 bases in the middle. The CDR3 loop spans 13 amino acids. Germline CDR1 and CDR2: SQVTM and ANQGSEA. The CDR3 DNA reads as TGCAGCGTCAGGAGTACTATCCTAGATACGCAGTATTTT. Residues: CSVRSTILDTQYF.

The chain has TRBV19 and TRBJ1-6; D is unresolved. This CDR3 is built from 17 residues. V dropped 3 bases and J dropped 1 base, with 13 bases sitting between them. Germline V CDR1 and CDR2: LNHDA, SQIVND (reference sequence). The DNA of the CDR3 is TGTGCCAGTAGTATCAGATCCGAGAGGTCCTATAATTCACCCCTCCACTTT. It codes for CASSIRSERSYNSPLHF.

This sequence joins TRBV18 and TRBJ1-2; unclear D gene. Germline-derived CDR1 and CDR2 are KGHSH and LQKENI. V was trimmed by 3 bases and J by 4 bases, leaving 9 bases between them. This CDR3 is built from 13 residues. Here the CDR3 DNA reads TGTGCCAGCTCACCGCGTCAGCTCTATGGCTACACCTTC. It codes for CASSPRQLYGYTF.

J is TRBJ2-1 and V is TRBV7-8; 12 bases are shared with TRBD2. Trimming removed 5 bases from V and 6 bases from J; junction bases left unmatched: 8. The CDR3 loop spans 16 amino acids. Per germline, CDR1 SGHVS and CDR2 FQNEAQ. The CDR3 is CASSQPLLAGGNEQFF. In DNA form, the CDR3 reads TGTGCCAGCAGCCAGCCCTTACTAGCGGGGGGCAATGAGCAGTTCTTC.

The chain has TRBV6-5 and TRBJ1-2, with D hard to call. Germline V gene lookup returns CDR1 MNHEY and CDR2 SVGAGI. The ends were cut back, 2 bases at V and 1 base at J, with 5 bases in the middle. This CDR3 region has 13 residues. CDR3 sequence (DNA): TGTGCCAGCAGTTACGGCGTTAACTATGGCTACACCTTC. This sequence encodes CASSYGVNYGYTF.

V usage is TRBV10-1 and J usage is TRBJ1-2, with no clear D. The CDR3 has 13 amino acids. Looked up from germline, CDR1 is WNHNN and CDR2 is SYGVQD (reference sequence). Trimming left V 2 bases short and J 6 bases short, with 10 bases between. For the CDR3, the DNA is TGCGCCAGCAGTGAGAACCAGGTCGATGGCTACACCTTC. Translation gives CASSENQVDGYTF.

The gene calls are TRBV11-2 and TRBJ2-3; 8 bases are shared with TRBD1. Trimming at V came to 5 bases and at J to 2 bases, leaving 6 bases not matched to a gene. The CDR3 is 15 amino acids. Germline CDR1 reads SGHAT; CDR2 reads FQNNGV. CDR3 amino acids: CASSPRDRHTDTQYF. For the CDR3, the DNA is TGTGCCAGCAGCCCCCGGGACAGGCACACAGATACGCAGTATTTT.

This clone was found once. The genes are TRBV15 and TRBJ2-4; D gene ambiguous. CDR3 size: 11 residues. Germline V gene lookup returns CDR1 LNHNV and CDR2 YYDKDF (reference sequence). V dropped 4 bases and J dropped 5 bases, with 3 bases sitting between them. The CDR3 here is CATSTENIQYF. CDR3 DNA: TGTGCCACCAGCACAGAAAACATTCAGTACTTC.

V gene TRBV12-2 combines with J gene TRBJ1-2. TRBV12-2 corresponds to a pseudogene. The CDR3 is made up of 15 amino acids. CDR3 in amino acids: CASRSLKECVYGYTF. CDR3 in DNA: TGTGCAAGTCGCTCCCTGAAGGAATGTGTTTATGGCTACACCTTC.

The rearrangement joins TRBV6-1 to TRBJ1-2, with a tentative D call TRBD1 (6 bases). The CDR3 loop spans 14 amino acids. Trimming took 10 bases from V and 3 from J, leaving 18 bases between them. Germline assignment: CDR1 MNHNS and CDR2 SASEGT. The CDR3: CAITLGGDDYGYTF. The CDR3 DNA follows: TGTGCCATCACTTTAGGGGGGGACGACTATGGCTACACCTTC.

In this sample, this clone turned up once. J is TRBJ2-2 and V is TRBV27; D remains ambiguous. The V gene's germline CDR1 is MNHEY and CDR2 SMNVEV (reference sequence). This CDR3 has 14 residues. V gave up 3 bases and J gave up 6 bases, with 11 bases separating them. CDR3 DNA: TGTGCCAGCAGTTTTTCTAGGGTGGCCGGGGAGCTGTTTTTT. Translation gives CASSFSRVAGELFF.

V gene TRBV19 combines with J gene TRBJ1-1, with D tentatively TRBD1 (5 bases). V was pared by 3 bases and J by 6 bases, with 14 bases between. In germline, CDR1 is LNHDA, CDR2 SQIVND (reference sequence). This CDR3 has 14 amino acids. The CDR3 DNA sequence: TGTGCCAGTAGTATTTCCGGGGGTGGGCCTGAAGCTTTCTTT. Protein product: CASSISGGGPEAFF.

The chain uses TRBV11-2 and TRBJ2-6; D might be TRBD1 (5 bases). The V and J ends lost 3 bases and 2 bases respectively, with 8 bases between them. This CDR3 spans 15 amino acids. The germline gives CDR1 SGHAT, CDR2 FQNNGV. The CDR3 is CASSFWGAGANVLTF. The CDR3 region has the DNA TGTGCCAGCAGCTTCTGGGGCGCTGGGGCCAACGTCCTGACTTTC.

This chain connects TRBV11-2 to TRBJ1-6; D unclear. Trimming removed 1 base from V and 0 bases from J, with 4 bases in between. This CDR3 has 15 residues. The V gene's germline CDR1 is SGHAT and CDR2 FQNNGV. CDR3 loop: CASSLVSSYNSPLHF. DNA for the CDR3: TGTGCCAGCAGCTTAGTAAGCTCCTATAATTCACCCCTCCACTTT.